These 9 T cell receptor beta chains came from one sample sequenced in a study of patients and donors after allogeneic stem cell transplantation. One entry per CDR3 protein results from TCRdb running MiXCR on the RT-PCR reads. This table has some 87,000 distinct CDR3 sequences, roughly 43% appearing once. The sample was blood, either unsorted or a sorted T cell fraction (not recorded which). The receptors derive from a human donor who was either an allogeneic HSCT recipient or a stem cell or donor lymphocyte infusion donor (not recorded which). It is not recorded whose cells these are; they may come from a transplant donor.

The chain combines TRBV28 with TRBJ1-5, with TRBD1 matching 10 bases. The CDR3 contains 14 residues. CDR1 is MDHEN, CDR2 SYDVKM, per germline. V lost 6 bases and J lost 8; bases outside the gene matches: 7. The CDR3 region is CASSRDRGNKPQHF. CDR3 in DNA: TGTGCCAGCAGCAGGGACAGGGGCAACAAGCCCCAGCATTTT.

The V call is TRBV5-1, the J call TRBJ1-5; possibly TRBD1 for D (5 bases). Per the germline V gene, CDR1 is SGHRS and CDR2 is YFSETQ. The V and J ends lost 0 bases and 3 bases respectively, with 10 bases between them. The CDR3 has 15 residues. The CDR3 spells CASSLEGVLNQPQHF. The CDR3 DNA follows: TGCGCCAGCAGCTTGGAAGGGGTGCTCAATCAGCCCCAGCATTTT.

V gene TRBV4-1 combines with J gene TRBJ1-6; possibly TRBD1 for D (6 bases). V lost 0 bases to trimming and J lost 0 bases, with 12 bases between them. There are 18 residues in the CDR3. The germline gives CDR1 MGHRA, CDR2 YSYEKL. CDR3 DNA sequence: TGCGCCAGCAGCCAAGATGGGGGGCGGAGCTCCTATAATTCACCCCTCCACTTT. Translating it yields CASSQDGGRSSYNSPLHF.

This clonotype was found a few times. The rearrangement uses TRBV6-5 and TRBJ1-4; no reliable D call. V dropped 6 bases and J dropped 8 bases, with 16 bases sitting between them. This CDR3 comprises 14 residues. CDR1 is MNHEY, CDR2 SVGAGI, per germline. CDR3 in amino acids: CASRGQVSGEKLFF. CDR3 nucleotides: TGTGCCAGCAGGGGTCAAGTATCAGGCGAAAAACTGTTTTTT.

This rearrangement joins TRBV15 to TRBJ1-6; D call uncertain. The V and J ends lost 0 bases and 0 bases respectively, with 6 bases between them. Germline assignment: CDR1 LNHNV and CDR2 YYDKDF (reference sequence). CDR3 size: 16 residues. CDR3 sequence reads: CATSREESSYNSPLHF. Here the CDR3 DNA reads TGTGCCACCAGCAGAGAAGAGAGCTCCTATAATTCACCCCTCCACTTT.

The chain links TRBV14 to TRBJ1-2; D possibly corresponds to TRBD1 (5 bases). Germline loops: CDR1 SGHDN, CDR2 FVKESK. The V end was cut by 0 bases, the J end by 4 bases, with 12 bases between. The CDR3 spans 15 residues. CDR3 sequence (DNA): TGTGCCAGCAGCCAAGATATTCGAACAGGCTATGGCTACACCTTC. Translation gives CASSQDIRTGYGYTF.

V and J are TRBV12-3 or TRBV12-4 and TRBJ1-4; TRBD1 is a possible D gene (6 bases). The CDR3 runs 15 residues. V gave up 1 base and J gave up 6 bases, with 12 bases separating them. The CDR3 region is CASSLGRTVDEKLFF. The DNA for the CDR3 is TGTGCCAGCAGTTTAGGGAGGACAGTGGATGAAAAACTGTTTTTT.

The V gene is TRBV6-5, the J gene TRBJ1-3; TRBD1 might be the D (6 bases). This CDR3 contains 16 residues. Germline-derived CDR1 and CDR2 are MNHEY and SVGAGI. Trimming removed 6 bases at V and 5 bases at J, with 20 bases between. The CDR3 loop is CASSRRFRDNRNTIYF. In nucleotides, the CDR3 is TGTGCCAGCAGCCGCCGGTTCCGGGACAACCGAAACACCATATATTTT.

The chain links TRBV7-2 to TRBJ1-4, with TRBD1 identical over 8 bases. Trimming cost V 1 base and J 8 bases; bases outside gene matches: 6. The CDR3 extends over 15 amino acids. Germline V gene data show CDR1 as SGHTA and CDR2 as FQGNSA. The CDR3 protein is CASSLVLDREEKLFF. CDR3 nucleotides: TGTGCCAGCAGCTTAGTTCTGGACAGGGAGGAAAAACTGTTTTTT.